The present entry profiles one T cell receptor (beta chain) with its context. There are 15 residues in the CDR3. The germline V gene has CDR1 LGHNA and CDR2 YSLEER. V was cut by 0 bases and J by 3 bases, with 11 bases left in between. The sample belongs to a study of blood T cell repertoires in COVID-19. Sequencing was performed with immunoSEQ multiplex PCR; in TCRdb, only in-frame clones are kept and a portion is missing. The top ten clones hold about 5% of a sample with about 100,000 clones, approximately 86% of them seen once. Specimen: peripheral blood. The chain joins TRBV4-3 to TRBJ1-1; possible D gene TRBD1, 5 bases. The clonotype originates from a human donor in a cohort sampled during active COVID-19. CDR3 sequence reads: CASSQDYGGYTEAFF. CDR3 bases: TGCGCCAGCAGCCAAGATTACGGGGGGTACACTGAAGCTTTCTTT.